This TCR beta chain comes out of a study of vaccination effects on CD4 cells after COVID-19. Study context: Either the BNT162b2 or mRNA-1273 vaccine was given to participants in two doses.

Germline CDR1 reads LGHNT; CDR2 reads FRNRAP. The CDR3 sequence is 18 residues long. The V and J ends lost 0 bases and 0 bases, in that order; junction bases with no gene match: 7. Whole-study findings and limits: Cross-reaction with common cold coronaviruses was seen in only 1 of 255 vaccine-induced clones from healthy vaccinees. Marked clonal contraction was seen late after vaccination (in both infection- and vaccine-induced clones).

The method was immunoSEQ multiplex PCR; TCRdb's version includes in-frame clones alone and lacks a portion of them. Of tens of thousands of clones detected, 65% to 70% appear once; the ten largest clones hold more than 9%. Comment on this clone: As yet, its antigen is unknown.

Viral peptide pool expansion of antigen-specific CD4+ T cells preceded sequencing in the ViraFEST assay. At the end of 9 to 11 days of culture, CD4+ T cells were isolated. Vaccine recipients, nucleocapsid antibody negative, had no prior SARS-CoV-2 infection. Each well held 1.5 million to 2 million PBMC cultured with around 10 ug/ml peptides and 7.5 to 10 IU/ml IL-2. This rearrangement joins TRBV12-5 to TRBJ1-1; TRBD1 matches at 10 bases. The material was CD4+ T cells from PBMCs cultured with HCoV-NL63 spike peptides, obtained before COVID-19 vaccination. The source is a human donor who received a COVID-19 vaccine. CDR3 residues: CASGLVLGTGDMNTEAFF. The CDR3 coding sequence is TGTGCTAGTGGTTTGGTACTAGGGACAGGGGATATGAACACTGAAGCTTTCTTT.